This TCR beta chain was identified in a study of T-cell reconstitution after alpha-beta-depleted transplantation in children. V lost 0 bases to trimming and J lost 3 bases, with 9 bases between them. CDR1 and CDR2 (germline): LGHNA, YSLEER. This CDR3 is built from 15 residues. This clonotype was counted at least ten times. The authors prepared the TCRbeta library with unique molecular identifiers. In TCRdb, the PCR reads were re-called with MiXCR into one record per CDR3 protein. The sample includes approximately 500,000 distinct CDR3 sequences, about 10% of them seen just once. The material was PBMCs, obtained before TCRalphabeta/CD19-depleted stem cell transplant. The J gene is TRBJ1-5, the V gene TRBV4-3, with D unresolved. The origin of this receptor is a child aged 2 to 10 with inherited bone marrow failure, due to receive a stem cell transplant. DNA for the CDR3: TGCGCCAGCAGCCAAGATTGGGTCTTCAATCAGCCCCAGCATTTT. Its protein product is CASSQDWVFNQPQHF.